Below, 27 T cell receptor beta chains from the same sample are listed, as sequenced in a study of T cells in Graves' hyperthyroidism and ophthalmopathy. Amplified regions were TCR beta CDR3 sequences from RNA transcripts. The HTBI set primed first-round TCR CDR3 RT-PCR. TCRdb used MiXCR to reprocess the multiplex PCR reads, holding one entry per CDR3 protein. The sample lists around 500,000 distinct CDR3 sequences; around a fifth were seen once. Material for sequencing was blood. The source is a woman between 65 and 79 years old with Graves' ophthalmopathy.

CDR3 in amino acids: CAWSVYGGNTIYF. In DNA, the CDR3 is TGTGCCTGGAGTGTATATGGAGGAAACACCATATATTTT. The chain couples TRBV30 to TRBJ1-3; D ambiguous. Germline V gene sequence: CDR1 GTSNPN, CDR2 SVGIG (reference sequence). The length of the CDR3 is 13 residues. Trimming stripped 0 bases from V and 4 bases from J, with 7 bases between.

Only a few counts were recorded for this clonotype. V usage is TRBV27 and J usage is TRBJ2-3; D may be TRBD1 (6 bases). Between the trimmed V and J ends, which lost 6 bases and 0 bases, there was a span of 19 bases. From germline, CDR1 is MNHEY and CDR2 SMNVEV (reference sequence). This CDR3 region has 17 residues. CDR3 coding DNA: TGTGCCAGCAGACCAATTCGTACAGGGCATAGCACAGATACGCAGTATTTT. It translates to CASRPIRTGHSTDTQYF.

This clonotype was found a few times. V gene TRBV6-2 or TRBV6-3 combines with J gene TRBJ2-1; 8 bases are shared with TRBD2. Trimming cost V 8 bases and J 9 bases; bases outside gene matches: 15. This CDR3 has 15 amino acids. CDR1 is MNHEY and CDR2 is SVGEGT in the germline V gene. This CDR3 is CASVAGGLARGEQFF. In DNA form, the CDR3 reads TGTGCCAGCGTCGCGGGAGGACTAGCTCGTGGTGAGCAGTTCTTC.

The chain is built from TRBV30 and TRBJ2-3; 13 positions match TRBD2. Germline lookup yields CDR1 GTSNPN and CDR2 SVGIG (reference sequence). V was clipped by 2 bases and J by 4 bases; unmatched bases: 3. This CDR3 region has 15 residues. The CDR3 protein is CAWSKLAGGADTQYF. The CDR3 DNA follows: TGTGCCTGGAGTAAACTAGCGGGAGGGGCAGATACGCAGTATTTT.

This clonotype was found a few times. The chain combines TRBV29-1 with TRBJ1-1, with 8 positions matching TRBD1. The CDR3 is 14 amino acids. J gave up 4 bases and V 5 bases, and 9 bases lay outside the gene matches. Germline values: CDR1 SQVTM, CDR2 ANQGSEA. DNA for the CDR3: TGCAGCGTTTCCTCTGACAGGGGTGGCACTGAAGCTTTCTTT. Translation gives CSVSSDRGGTEAFF.

This clonotype was detected only a few times. This chain connects TRBV10-3 to TRBJ1-2; D not resolved. The CDR3 covers 13 residues. CDR1 is ENHRY, CDR2 SYGVKD, per germline. The ends were cut back, 0 bases at V and 6 bases at J, with 8 bases in the middle. The CDR3 sequence: CAISESQGNGYTF. CDR3 coding DNA: TGTGCCATCAGTGAGTCGCAAGGGAATGGCTACACCTTC.

This clonotype came up a few times. The V and J genes are TRBV20-1 and TRBJ2-7; D may be TRBD1 (5 bases). Germline CDR1 is DFQATT and CDR2 is SNEGSKA (reference sequence). Between the trimmed V and J ends, which lost 1 base and 3 bases, there was a span of 13 bases. The CDR3 has 14 residues. CDR3 in amino acids: CSARGGPFIYEQYF. The CDR3 DNA reads TGCAGTGCTAGAGGGGGCCCGTTTATCTACGAGCAGTACTTC.

The rearrangement links TRBV12-3 or TRBV12-4 to TRBJ1-2; D gene unclear. V was shortened by 6 bases and J by 2 bases, with 10 bases between the two germline ends. This CDR3 comprises 13 residues. CDR3 loop: CASSGLLNYGYTF. The DNA for the CDR3 is TGTGCCAGCAGCGGCCTCCTGAACTATGGCTACACCTTC.

V is TRBV20-1 and J is TRBJ2-5; TRBD1 matches at 7 bases. Germline V lookup: CDR1 DFQATT, CDR2 SNEGSKA (reference sequence). The CDR3 has 12 residues. The junction had 10 bases not matched to a gene; V was cut back by 4 bases and J by 11 bases. CDR3 nucleotide sequence: TGCAGTGCTAATAACAGGGGCAGAGAGCAGTACTTC. It encodes CSANNRGREQYF.

The chain recombines TRBV6-6 with TRBJ1-2, with no clear D. The germline V and J ends were trimmed by 0 bases and 2 bases, with 13 bases remaining between them. The CDR3 length is 16 residues. The germline gives CDR1 MNHNY, CDR2 SVGAGI (reference sequence). CDR3 residues: CASSYSLGEQNYGYTF. The CDR3 DNA follows: TGTGCCAGCAGTTACTCGCTCGGTGAGCAGAACTATGGCTACACCTTC.

On this clonotype: Since no conserved phenylalanine or tryptophan closes the CDR3, a read error is the likely cause. The rearrangement uses TRBV7-9 and TRBJ1-1; the D is unclear. The V gene's germline CDR1 is SEHNR and CDR2 FQNEAQ (reference sequence). Trimming took off 1 base at V and 0 bases at J, with 12 bases between the two ends. The length of the CDR3 is 16 residues. CDR3 sequence (DNA): TGTGCCAGCAGCTTAGAAGGCCTCATAATGAACACTGAAGCTTTCCTT. Its protein is CASSLEGLIMNTEAFL.

Many counts were recorded for this clonotype. The chain combines TRBV13 with TRBJ2-7; TRBD2 is a possible D gene (6 bases). The V gene lost 6 bases and the J gene lost 0 bases, with 18 bases spanning the gap. The CDR3 loop spans 16 amino acids. Germline V gene data show CDR1 as PRHDT and CDR2 as FYEKMQ (reference sequence). The chain's CDR3 is CASRAYGTLGSYEQYF. The CDR3, as DNA: TGTGCCAGCAGAGCATACGGGACTCTCGGCTCCTACGAGCAGTACTTC.

This clonotype was seen ten or more times. The gene calls are TRBV20-1 and TRBJ2-5, with D perhaps given as TRBD1 or TRBD2 (5 bases each). The CDR3 is 11 residues long. CDR1 is DFQATT, CDR2 SNEGSKA, per germline (reference sequence). Trimming stripped 5 bases from V and 2 bases from J, with 6 bases between. CDR3 nucleotide sequence: TGCAGTGCTGAGGGGCAAGAGACCCAGTACTTC. It yields the protein CSAEGQETQYF.

This clonotype was counted a few times. J is TRBJ2-7 and V is TRBV6-1; D call uncertain. The CDR3 contains 14 residues. The V end was cut by 7 bases, the J end by 4 bases, with 17 bases between. Germline V gives CDR1 MNHNS, CDR2 SASEGT. CDR3 residues: CASTAPMSWYEQYF. CDR3 nucleotides: TGTGCCAGCACAGCCCCCATGTCGTGGTACGAGCAGTACTTC.

The V call is TRBV29-1, the J call TRBJ2-1, with 9 bases lining up with TRBD2. Germline assignment: CDR1 SQVTM and CDR2 ANQGSEA. The CDR3 covers 13 residues. The V gene end was trimmed by 7 bases and the J gene end by 7 bases; junction bases not matched to a gene: 8. The CDR3 coding sequence is TGCAGCGCAATAGCGGGAGCAGGAAATGAGCAGTTCTTC. Protein sequence: CSAIAGAGNEQFF.

This clonotype was counted only a few times. This chain joins TRBV20-1 and TRBJ2-3, with TRBD2 identical over 13 bases. V shed 4 bases and J 6 bases; nucleotides not matched to a gene: 10. The CDR3 is made up of 16 amino acids. Per the germline V gene, CDR1 is DFQATT and CDR2 is SNEGSKA (reference sequence). The CDR3: CSATGGLAGKFDTQYF. CDR3 coding DNA: TGCAGTGCTACCGGGGGACTAGCGGGGAAGTTCGATACGCAGTATTTT.

This clonotype was recorded a few times. V gene TRBV6-5 combines with J gene TRBJ2-1; tentative D call: TRBD2 (5 bases). The CDR3 consists of 15 residues. Germline assignment: CDR1 MNHEY and CDR2 SVGAGI. V was pared by 0 bases and J by 9 bases, with 15 bases between. The CDR3 DNA is TGTGCCAGCAGTTACTCCGTAGCAGTCCGGGGTGAGCAGTTCTTC. Translated, it gives CASSYSVAVRGEQFF.

The rearrangement uses TRBV3-1 and TRBJ1-3; D remains ambiguous. Germline CDR1 reads LGHDT; CDR2 reads YNNKEL (reference sequence). V shed 1 base and J shed 0 bases, with 7 bases lying between them. CDR3 size: 15 residues. For the CDR3, the DNA is TGTGCCAGCAGCCAAGGGTTGAACTCTGGAAACACCATATATTTT. It encodes CASSQGLNSGNTIYF.

This clonotype was seen only a few times. The chain recombines TRBV5-5 with TRBJ1-2; a possible D gene is TRBD1 (6 bases). The germline V and J ends were trimmed by 5 bases and 10 bases, with 21 bases remaining between them. This CDR3 is built from 14 residues. Germline V lookup: CDR1 SGHKS, CDR2 YYEKEE (reference sequence). CDR3 DNA sequence: TGTGCCAGCAGTCTCTCCGGACAGTATCCAGACTACACCTTC. Amino acids: CASSLSGQYPDYTF. Full variable domain (outside the CDR3, taken from reference TRBV5-5 and TRBJ1-2): DAGVTQSPTHLIKTRGQQVTLRCSPISGHKSVSWYQQVLGQGPQFIFQYYEKEERGRGNFPDRFSARQFPNYSSELNVNALLLGDSALYLCASSLSGQYPDYTFGSGTRLTVV.

In this sample, this clonotype turned up many times. V gene TRBV7-8 combines with J gene TRBJ2-5, with 10 nucleotides matching TRBD2. With 5 bases clipped from V and 0 bases from J, the junction kept 6 bases outside the gene matches. Germline lookup yields CDR1 SGHVS and CDR2 FQNEAQ. The CDR3 has 16 residues. The CDR3 DNA sequence: TGTGCCAGCAGCATAGTACTAGCGGGATACCAAGAGACCCAGTACTTC. Translating gives CASSIVLAGYQETQYF.

The chain joins TRBV20-1 to TRBJ1-5; weak D call: TRBD1 (5 bases). V lost 4 bases and J lost 9, with 10 bases in between. This CDR3 region has 11 residues. Germline CDR1 reads DFQATT; CDR2 reads SNEGSKA (reference sequence). CDR3 DNA sequence: TGCAGTGCTATGACAGTAGGGCCCCAGCATTTT. The encoded protein is CSAMTVGPQHF.

The rearrangement links TRBV28 to TRBJ1-2; D is perhaps TRBD1 (5 bases). The V end was cut by 7 bases, the J end by 3 bases, with 15 bases between. The CDR3 runs 14 residues. In germline, CDR1 is MDHEN, CDR2 SYDVKM. Written as DNA, the CDR3 is TGTGCCAGCATCACCCAGGGAAGGGACTATGGCTACACCTTC. This gives the protein CASITQGRDYGYTF.

This clonotype was detected a few times. The rearrangement uses TRBV12-3 or TRBV12-4 and TRBJ1-1, with D unclear. Trimming left V 5 bases short and J 7 bases short, with 11 bases between. This CDR3 has 12 residues. CDR3 sequence: CASSRIVGEAFF. CDR3 in DNA: TGTGCCAGCAGTCGCATAGTCGGTGAAGCTTTCTTT.

This clonotype has a handful of counts. The V gene is TRBV6-1, the J gene TRBJ2-6; D may match TRBD1 or TRBD2 (5 bases each). The CDR3 is made up of 18 amino acids. V was cut by 5 bases and J by 0 bases, with 17 bases left in between. Germline V gene data show CDR1 as MNHNS and CDR2 as SASEGT. In DNA form, the CDR3 reads TGTGCCAGCAGTTGGGTATCGGGACGGTACTCTGGGGCCAACGTCCTGACTTTC. Translation gives CASSWVSGRYSGANVLTF.

In its sample, this clonotype was seen a few times. This rearrangement joins TRBV7-8 to TRBJ1-1; D is possibly TRBD1 (6 bases). Trimming shortened V by 1 base and J by 4 bases, and 13 bases separated the two germline ends. The CDR3 runs 15 residues. Germline CDR1 SGHVS, CDR2 FQNEAQ. CDR3 bases: TGTGCCAGCAGCTTAGGAGGGGGGTTCGGCACTGAAGCTTTCTTT. Amino acids: CASSLGGGFGTEAFF.

Details on this clonotype: This could be a read error, since a much larger clone is one nucleotide away. As the CDR3 is not closed by the conserved phenylalanine or tryptophan, this likely results from a read error. J is TRBJ1-1 and V is TRBV28; TRBD1 might be the D (5 bases). The CDR3 length is 15 residues. Germline lookup yields CDR1 MDHEN and CDR2 SYDVKM. The germline V and J ends were trimmed by 8 bases and 0 bases, with 16 bases remaining between them. The DNA of the CDR3 is TGTGCCAGCGGGACGGCTAGTATGTTGAACACTGAAGCTTTCCTT. It specifies CASGTASMLNTEAFL.

This clonotype was observed a few times. The V call is TRBV5-1, the J call TRBJ2-7; no clear D. CDR1 and CDR2 from the germline V gene are SGHRS and YFSETQ. V gave up 0 bases and J gave up 3 bases, with 7 bases separating them. CDR3 length: 13 amino acids. DNA of the CDR3: TGCGCCAGCAGCTTGGAGGCTTACTACGAGCAGTACTTC. Amino acids: CASSLEAYYEQYF.